The 15 T cell receptor beta chains presented below share a single source sample, sequenced in a study of patients and donors after allogeneic stem cell transplantation. TCRdb reanalysed the RT-PCR reads using MiXCR and keeps one entry per CDR3 protein. The data show about 960,000 distinct CDR3 sequences, about a sixth seen once. Input material: blood, either unsorted or a sorted T cell fraction (not recorded which). The source of these receptors is a human donor who was either an allogeneic HSCT recipient or a stem cell or donor lymphocyte infusion donor (not recorded which). It is not recorded whose cells these are; they may come from a transplant donor.

The gene calls are TRBV9 and TRBJ1-6; D remains unclear. Germline V gives CDR1 SGDLS, CDR2 YYNGEE. Trimming took off 0 bases at V and 8 bases at J, with 9 bases between the two ends. The CDR3 consists of 14 residues. DNA of the CDR3: TGTGCCAGCAGCGTAGCCGGGGATCATTCACCCCTCCACTTT. Protein sequence: CASSVAGDHSPLHF. The full variable domain, completed using reference TRBV9 and TRBJ1-6, is DSGVTQTPKHLITATGQRVTLRCSPRSGDLSVYWYQQSLDQGLQFLIQYYNGEERAKGNILERFSAQQFPDLHSELNLSSLELGDSALYFCASSVAGDHSPLHFGNGTRLTVT.

This clonotype was observed a handful of times. The chain recombines TRBV7-2 with TRBJ2-1; 7 bases agree with TRBD2. CDR3 length: 14 amino acids. Per the germline V gene, CDR1 is SGHTA and CDR2 is FQGNSA. The ends lost 5 bases at V and 5 bases at J; junction bases unmatched: 6. CDR3 bases: TGTGCCAGCAGCCCCCGGGGGGTCAACAATGAGCAGTTCTTC. It is translated as CASSPRGVNNEQFF. Full variable domain (missing parts from reference TRBV7-2 and TRBJ2-1): GAGVSQSPSNKVTEKGKDVELRCDPISGHTALYWYRQSLGQGLEFLIYFQGNSAPDKSGLPSDRFSAERTGGSVSTLTIQRTQQEDSAVYLCASSPRGVNNEQFFGPGTRLTVL.

This clonotype was counted between two and nine times. This chain uses TRBV7-9 with TRBJ2-2; the D call may be TRBD1 or TRBD2 (5 bases each). V was trimmed by 6 bases and J by 0 bases, leaving 14 bases between them. This CDR3 is 16 amino acids long. Germline assignment: CDR1 SEHNR and CDR2 FQNEAQ (reference sequence). CDR3 in amino acids: CASSIRDASNTGELFF. The CDR3 DNA is TGTGCCAGCAGTATTAGGGACGCTTCGAACACCGGGGAGCTGTTTTTT.

This clonotype showed up just once. The V call is TRBV20-1, the J call TRBJ2-7; TRBD2 agrees at 7 bases. The CDR3 extends over 16 amino acids. Germline CDR1 and CDR2: DFQATT and SNEGSKA (reference sequence). V lost 2 bases to trimming and J lost 0 bases; unmatched junction nucleotides: 10. CDR3 coding DNA: TGCAGTGCTAGACCAATGCATGCGGGGGTCTCCTACGAGCAGTACTTC. Protein sequence: CSARPMHAGVSYEQYF.

This clonotype came up a few times. The gene calls are TRBV20-1 and TRBJ1-1; D not resolved. This CDR3 region has 14 residues. The germline V gene encodes CDR1 DFQATT and CDR2 SNEGSKA (reference sequence). V lost 1 base, J lost 0 bases, and 9 bases lay in between. The CDR3 DNA sequence: TGCAGTGCTAGAGTTGAGGAGTTGAACACTGAAGCTTTCTTT. Residues: CSARVEELNTEAFF.

The V and J genes are TRBV3-1 and TRBJ1-2, with TRBD1 matching 9 bases. This CDR3 region has 15 residues. Germline V lookup: CDR1 LGHDT, CDR2 YNNKEL (reference sequence). V lost 2 bases, J lost 7 bases, and 8 bases stayed unmatched. The DNA for the CDR3 is TGTGCCAGCAGCCAACATGGACAGGGGCCTGGTGGCTACACCTTC. Its protein product is CASSQHGQGPGGYTF.

This clonotype was detected only a few times. The chain recombines TRBV20-1 with TRBJ2-7, with TRBD2 matching 13 bases. The V segment lost 3 bases and the J segment 3 bases; nucleotides outside the gene matches: 5. CDR1 and CDR2 (germline): DFQATT, SNEGSKA (reference sequence). This CDR3 is 15 amino acids long. CDR3 in DNA: TGCAGTGCTAGTCCCCGGACTAGCGGGAGCTACGAGCAGTACTTC. Encoded protein: CSASPRTSGSYEQYF.

This clonotype was observed a few times. The rearrangement links TRBV10-3 to TRBJ1-1, with D unresolved. Germline V gives CDR1 ENHRY, CDR2 SYGVKD. The CDR3 has 16 residues. Trimming took 0 bases from V and 1 from J, leaving 12 bases between them. CDR3 sequence reads: CAISESRARKNTEAFF. DNA for the CDR3: TGTGCCATCAGTGAGTCGAGGGCGAGGAAGAACACTGAAGCTTTCTTT.

This clonotype came up many times. The chain links TRBV12-3 or TRBV12-4 to TRBJ2-5; 12 positions agree with TRBD2. The CDR3 is 16 amino acids. V gave up 1 base and J gave up 1 base; unmatched junction bases: 1. Here the CDR3 DNA reads TGTGCCAGCAGTTTAGGACTAGCGGGGGCCCAAGAGACCCAGTACTTC. It codes for CASSLGLAGAQETQYF.

This clonotype has more than one count but fewer than ten. This chain joins TRBV6-1 and TRBJ2-2, with D unclear. Per the germline V gene, CDR1 is MNHNS and CDR2 is SASEGT. The CDR3 spans 14 residues. The V end lost 10 bases, the J end lost 6 bases, and 18 bases lay between the germline ends. Here the CDR3 reads CAIQRSKYSGELFF. CDR3 sequence (DNA): TGTGCCATCCAGCGCAGCAAGTATTCCGGGGAGCTGTTTTTT.

CDR3 bases: TGCAGCACCCGACAGGGGATGAACACTGAAGCTTTCTTT. As protein: CSTRQGMNTEAFF. This chain links TRBV29-1 with TRBJ1-1; 8 bases align to TRBD1. Germline V gives CDR1 SQVTM, CDR2 ANQGSEA. The V segment lost 8 bases and the J segment 0 bases; nucleotides outside the gene matches: 5. The CDR3 runs to 13 residues.

This clonotype was seen only once. This sequence joins TRBV7-8 and TRBJ1-3; 7 nucleotides match TRBD1. Germline V gene sequence: CDR1 SGHVS, CDR2 FQNEAQ. Unmatched junction bases numbered 8, after V lost 5 bases and J lost 1 base. There are 16 residues in the CDR3. CDR3 in DNA: TGTGCCAGCAGCCCTCGTACAGGGGAATCTGGAAACACCATATATTTT. Translated: CASSPRTGESGNTIYF. The full variable domain, with the rest looked up from reference TRBV7-8 and TRBJ1-3, is GAGVSQSPRYKVAKRGQDVALRCDPISGHVSLFWYQQALGQGPEFLTYFQNEAQLDKSGLPSDRFFAERPEGSVSTLKIQRTQQEDSAVYLCASSPRTGESGNTIYFGEGSWLTVV.

The rearrangement uses TRBV7-8 and TRBJ2-5; D gene uncertain. CDR3 size: 15 residues. Trimming left V 5 bases short and J 4 bases short, with 17 bases between. Germline lookup yields CDR1 SGHVS and CDR2 FQNEAQ. CDR3 amino acids: CASSVEAQSSETQYF. The CDR3 DNA reads TGTGCCAGCAGCGTCGAGGCCCAGTCTTCAGAGACCCAGTACTTC.

This clonotype was detected many times. CDR3 sequence (DNA): TGTGCCTGGAGTGTGAAGCGGGGGCCTACAGATACGCAGTATTTT. Translation gives CAWSVKRGPTDTQYF. The chain is built from TRBV30 and TRBJ2-3, with 8 nucleotides matching TRBD2. V was clipped by 0 bases and J by 3 bases; unmatched bases: 5. This CDR3 contains 15 residues. Germline V gene lookup returns CDR1 GTSNPN and CDR2 SVGIG (reference sequence).

J is TRBJ2-5 and V is TRBV4-2; the match to TRBD2 covers 7 bases. The CDR3 spans 15 residues. J was trimmed by 9 bases and V by 0 bases; bases with no gene match: 10. The germline gives CDR1 LGHNA, CDR2 YNFKEQ. The CDR3: CASSQDRSGEPAQYF. Written as DNA, the CDR3 is TGTGCCAGCAGCCAAGATAGGAGCGGGGAACCCGCCCAGTACTTC.